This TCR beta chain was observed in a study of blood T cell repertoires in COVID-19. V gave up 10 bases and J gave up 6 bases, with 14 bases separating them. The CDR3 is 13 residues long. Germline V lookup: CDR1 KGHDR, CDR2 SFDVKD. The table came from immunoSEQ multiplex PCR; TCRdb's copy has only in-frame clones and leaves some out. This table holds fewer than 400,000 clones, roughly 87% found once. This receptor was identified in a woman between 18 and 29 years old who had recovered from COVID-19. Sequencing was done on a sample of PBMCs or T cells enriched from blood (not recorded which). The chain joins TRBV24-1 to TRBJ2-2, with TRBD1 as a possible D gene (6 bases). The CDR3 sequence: CATETGLPGELFF. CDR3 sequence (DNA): TGTGCCACGGAGACAGGCCTCCCCGGGGAGCTGTTTTTT.